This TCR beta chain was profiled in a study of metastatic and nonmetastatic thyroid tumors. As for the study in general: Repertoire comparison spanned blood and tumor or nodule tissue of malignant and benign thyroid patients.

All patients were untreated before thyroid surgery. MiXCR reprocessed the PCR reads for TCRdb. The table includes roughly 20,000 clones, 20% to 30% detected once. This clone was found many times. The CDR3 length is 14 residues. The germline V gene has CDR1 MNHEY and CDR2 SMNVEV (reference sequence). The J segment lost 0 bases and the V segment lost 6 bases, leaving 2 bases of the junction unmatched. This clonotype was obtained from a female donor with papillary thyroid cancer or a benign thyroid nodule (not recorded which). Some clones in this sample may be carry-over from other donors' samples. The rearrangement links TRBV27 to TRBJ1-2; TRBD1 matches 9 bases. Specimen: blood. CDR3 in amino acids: CASRRDRANYGYTF. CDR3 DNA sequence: TGTGCCAGCAGGAGGGACAGGGCTAACTATGGCTACACCTTC.